This T cell receptor beta chain was profiled in a study of blood T cell repertoires in COVID-19. Study background: COVID-19 samples, acute and convalescent, were from the United States, Italy and Spain.

V lost 0 bases to trimming and J lost 4 bases, with 15 bases between them. Germline V lookup: CDR1 MNHNS, CDR2 SASEGT. The CDR3 consists of 17 residues. Authors' data handling: Amplified reference gene primers provided the basis for estimating nucleated cell counts. The table came from immunoSEQ multiplex PCR; TCRdb's copy has only in-frame clones and leaves some out. V, J and clone size were drawn from that table, and D and trimming were deduced from the DNA. The table lists tens of thousands of clones, over 70% of them singletons. Sequences were obtained from peripheral blood. This clonotype was sampled from an older man with acute or convalescent COVID-19. The rearrangement uses TRBV6-1 and TRBJ2-2, with D perhaps TRBD2 (5 bases). CDR3 nucleotides: TGTGCCAGCAGTGAAGCGGTAGAGGGTTGGAGCACCGGGGAGCTGTTTTTT. This codes for CASSEAVEGWSTGELFF.